The rows below give T cell receptor beta chains drawn from one sample of a study of shared clonotypes between healthy human individuals. Only in-frame clones appear in the TCRdb table, and some are missing; sequencing was by immunoSEQ multiplex PCR. This table holds 2 million to 2.5 million clones, roughly 91% found once. Sequenced: naive CD8+ T cells from PBMCs. These receptors all come from a man between 18 and 29 years old in good health. Some clones in this sample may be carry-over from other donors' samples. Both conserved end residues are part of each CDR3. A D gene is named only where the DNA matches it firmly. Size tells how often a clone was seen (once, few, many) or the class of an expanded clone, and some rows leave it out.

D gene | clone size | J gene | V gene | CDR3 protein | CDR3 DNA
TRBD2 | - | TRBJ2-2 | TRBV7-6 | CASSLRERTSPGELFF | TGTGCCAGCAGCTTAAGAGAAAGGACTAGTCCCGGGGAGCTGTTTTTT
TRBD1 | - | TRBJ2-2 | TRBV6-5 | CASSMGQPGELFF | TGTGCCAGCAGTATGGGACAGCCCGGGGAGCTGTTTTTT
TRBD2 | - | TRBJ2-5 | TRBV15 | CATSRVGGGQETQYF | TGTGCCACCAGCAGAGTGGGGGGGGGCCAAGAGACCCAGTACTTC
- | - | TRBJ2-5 | TRBV15 | CATRKRGRETQYF | TGTGCCACCAGAAAAAGGGGTAGGGAGACCCAGTACTTC
TRBD1 | - | TRBJ1-2 | TRBV19 | CASNGWGTGFTEYGYTF | TGTGCCAGTAATGGTTGGGGGACAGGGTTTACCGAGTATGGCTACACCTTC
TRBD1 | - | TRBJ1-1 | TRBV7-9 | CASSSRDSLNTEAFF | TGTGCCAGCAGCTCTCGGGACAGTTTGAACACTGAAGCTTTCTTT
- | once | TRBJ2-7 | TRBV6-1 | CASSEIGFYEQYF | TGTGCCAGCAGTGAAATAGGGTTCTACGAGCAGTACTTC
- | - | TRBJ1-5 | TRBV4-1 | CASSQVKGGNQPQHF | TGCGCCAGCAGCCAAGTTAAGGGAGGCAATCAGCCCCAGCATTTT
- | - | TRBJ1-2 | TRBV6-5 | CASSYSDGASNYGYTF | TGTGCCAGCAGTTACTCGGACGGAGCATCTAACTATGGCTACACCTTC
- | - | TRBJ2-3 | TRBV9 | CASSESGSTDTQYF | TGTGCCAGCAGCGAGAGCGGTAGCACAGATACGCAGTATTTT
TRBD1 | once | TRBJ1-2 | TRBV15 | CATSRDFQGAQGDTF | TGTGCCACCAGCAGAGACTTCCAGGGGGCGCAGGGGGACACCTTC
TRBD2 | - | TRBJ2-7 | TRBV11-2 | CASSDSSGREYEQYF | TGTGCCAGCAGCGATAGTAGCGGGAGAGAATACGAGCAGTACTTC
- | few | TRBJ2-2 | TRBV4-1 | CASSQVQSGELFF | TGCGCCAGCAGCCAAGTGCAGTCCGGGGAGCTGTTTTTT
- | - | TRBJ2-5 | TRBV20-1 | CSADSQETQYF | TGCAGTGCTGACTCTCAAGAGACCCAGTACTTC
- | - | TRBJ2-2 | TRBV27 | CASSEPGGLDTGELFF | TGTGCCAGCAGTGAGCCAGGAGGGCTTGACACCGGGGAGCTGTTTTTT
- | - | TRBJ2-2 | TRBV7-8 | CASSLLRRANTGELFF | TGTGCCAGCAGCTTATTGAGGCGAGCGAACACCGGGGAGCTGTTTTTT
- | - | TRBJ2-3 | TRBV11-2 | CASSLPTSYLPSTDTQYF | TGTGCCAGCAGCTTACCCACCAGCTACCTCCCTAGCACAGATACGCAGTATTTT
TRBD2 | - | TRBJ2-1 | TRBV19 | CASSIGLADYNEQFF | TGTGCCAGTAGTATCGGACTAGCGGACTACAATGAGCAGTTCTTC
- | - | TRBJ2-5 | TRBV6-5 | CASSYAPNQETQYF | TGTGCCAGCAGTTACGCCCCAAATCAAGAGACCCAGTACTTC
- | - | TRBJ2-7 | TRBV6-5 | CASSWTAGFSYEQYF | TGTGCCAGCAGTTGGACCGCAGGGTTCTCCTACGAGCAGTACTTC
TRBD1 | - | TRBJ1-2 | TRBV27 | CASSERGLWGYTF | TGTGCCAGCAGCGAAAGGGGGCTGTGGGGCTACACCTTC
- | - | TRBJ2-2 | TRBV9 | CASSPRGSTTGELFF | TGTGCCAGCAGCCCGAGAGGGAGCACCACCGGGGAGCTGTTTTTT
TRBD1 | - | TRBJ2-4 | TRBV29-1 | CSAEAGGNIQYF | TGCAGCGCAGAGGCAGGGGGAAACATTCAGTACTTC
- | once | TRBJ1-5 | TRBV6-1 | CASIRTGANQPQHF | TGTGCCAGCATCCGAACGGGGGCCAATCAGCCCCAGCATTTT
TRBD2 | - | TRBJ2-1 | TRBV18 | CASSPPRLGLAGEQFF | TGTGCCAGCTCACCACCCCGTTTGGGACTAGCGGGTGAGCAGTTCTTC
- | - | TRBJ1-1 | TRBV7-9 | CASIPGTLNTEAFF | TGTGCCAGCATCCCCGGGACGCTTAACACTGAAGCTTTCTTT
- | - | TRBJ2-7 | TRBV7-9 | CASSLALSDEQYF | TGTGCCAGCAGCTTAGCTCTAAGCGACGAGCAGTACTTC
- | - | TRBJ2-3 | TRBV27 | CASSLTGSRTDTQYF | TGTGCCAGCAGTTTAACGGGATCTCGCACAGATACGCAGTATTTT
- | - | TRBJ2-6 | TRBV7-7 | CASSLWTETSGANVLTF | TGTGCCAGCAGCTTATGGACAGAGACGTCTGGGGCCAACGTCCTGACTTTC
TRBD2 | - | TRBJ2-2 | TRBV27 | CASSLSRSGRALNTGELFF | TGTGCCAGCAGTTTATCGAGAAGCGGGAGGGCCTTAAACACCGGGGAGCTGTTTTTT
TRBD1 | - | TRBJ2-7 | TRBV18 | CASSQSSGGDEQYF | TGTGCCAGCTCACAATCCTCAGGGGGCGACGAGCAGTACTTC
- | - | TRBJ2-5 | TRBV4-3 | CASSQETPRYRDGGETQYF | TGCGCCAGCAGCCAAGAAACCCCTCGGTACAGGGACGGGGGGGAGACCCAGTACTTC
- | - | TRBJ2-7 | TRBV27 | CASSLMGGSYEQYF | TGTGCCAGCAGTTTAATGGGCGGCTCCTACGAGCAGTACTTC
- | few | TRBJ1-1 | TRBV19 | CASSTRDWTEAFF | TGTGCCAGTAGTACCAGGGACTGGACTGAAGCTTTCTTT
TRBD1 | - | TRBJ2-1 | TRBV7-9 | CASRRWDSEGEQFF | TGTGCCAGCCGGCGTTGGGACAGTGAGGGGGAGCAGTTCTTC
- | - | TRBJ1-1 | TRBV7-8 | CASSLVAGNVLEAFF | TGTGCCAGCAGCTTAGTGGCAGGAAACGTGCTCGAAGCTTTCTTT
- | - | TRBJ2-7 | TRBV29-1 | CSAAARRGYEQYF | TGCAGCGCCGCCGCGAGGAGGGGCTACGAGCAGTACTTC
- | - | TRBJ2-1 | TRBV11-1 | CASSVRLDLHEQFF | TGTGCCAGCAGCGTTCGACTAGATCTCCATGAGCAGTTCTTC
- | - | TRBJ2-2 | TRBV27 | CASSWDLTGELFF | TGTGCCAGCAGTTGGGACCTAACCGGGGAGCTGTTTTTT
- | - | TRBJ2-5 | TRBV5-5 | CASSQGRYQETQYF | TGTGCCAGCAGCCAGGGACGGTACCAAGAGACCCAGTACTTC